This T cell receptor beta chain was recorded in a study of blood T cells in healthy people across ages. The extraction recovered at least 5.5 micrograms of total RNA per sample. Together with a sample-barcoded 5' primer, a J-beta primer mix was included in a second PCR lasting about 6 to 11 cycles. CDR3-containing paired-end reads numbering at least 2.5 million came from each sample. TCRdb ran MiXCR on the 5' RACE reads and lists one entry per CDR3 protein. The sample carries around 1.7 million distinct CDR3 sequences, approximately 30% recorded once. This clonotype came up a few times. Its target is unknown. The V end was cut by 2 bases, the J end by 8 bases, with 12 bases between. Germline V gene data show CDR1 as DFQATT and CDR2 as SNEGSKA (reference sequence). This CDR3 comprises 13 residues. Broader study findings: Diversity was estimated from one million T cells, and these estimates were considered underestimates. While age rose, TCR beta diversity per million T cells dropped in a roughly linear way.

Material: blood. The sequence derives from a woman in her thirties in good health. V is TRBV20-1 and J is TRBJ1-4; the D gene is possibly TRBD1 (6 bases). DNA for the CDR3: TGCAGTGCTAGACGCCGCAGGGGAGAAAAACTGTTTTTT. Its translation is CSARRRRGEKLFF.